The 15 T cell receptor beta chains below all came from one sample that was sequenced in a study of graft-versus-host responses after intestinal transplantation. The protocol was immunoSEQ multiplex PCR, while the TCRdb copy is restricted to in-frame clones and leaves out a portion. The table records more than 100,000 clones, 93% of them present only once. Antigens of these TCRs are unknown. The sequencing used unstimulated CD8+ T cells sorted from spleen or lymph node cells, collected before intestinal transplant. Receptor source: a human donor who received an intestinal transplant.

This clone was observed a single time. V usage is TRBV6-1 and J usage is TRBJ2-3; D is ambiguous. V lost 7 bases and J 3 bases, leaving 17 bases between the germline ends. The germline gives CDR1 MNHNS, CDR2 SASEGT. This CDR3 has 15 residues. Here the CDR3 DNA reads TGTGCCAGCAATCCGCCGTCGATAGGGACAGATACGCAGTATTTT. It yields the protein CASNPPSIGTDTQYF.

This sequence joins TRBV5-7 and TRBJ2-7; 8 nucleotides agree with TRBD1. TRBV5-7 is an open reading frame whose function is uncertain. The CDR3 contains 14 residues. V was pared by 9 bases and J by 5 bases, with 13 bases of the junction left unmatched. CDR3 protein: CATEGAGQGDEQYF. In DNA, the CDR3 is TGTGCCACCGAGGGGGCCGGACAGGGAGACGAGCAGTACTTC.

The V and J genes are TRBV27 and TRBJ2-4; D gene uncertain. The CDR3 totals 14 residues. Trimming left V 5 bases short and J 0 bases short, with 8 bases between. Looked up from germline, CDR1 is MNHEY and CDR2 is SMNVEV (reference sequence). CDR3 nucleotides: TGTGCCAGCAGTCCTCAACTAGCCAAAAACATTCAGTACTTC. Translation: CASSPQLAKNIQYF.

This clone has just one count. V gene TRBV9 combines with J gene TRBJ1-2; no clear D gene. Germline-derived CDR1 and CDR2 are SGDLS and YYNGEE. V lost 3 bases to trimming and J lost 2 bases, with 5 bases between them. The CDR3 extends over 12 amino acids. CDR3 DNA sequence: TGTGCCAGCAGCGACGGAAACTATGGCTACACCTTC. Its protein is CASSDGNYGYTF.

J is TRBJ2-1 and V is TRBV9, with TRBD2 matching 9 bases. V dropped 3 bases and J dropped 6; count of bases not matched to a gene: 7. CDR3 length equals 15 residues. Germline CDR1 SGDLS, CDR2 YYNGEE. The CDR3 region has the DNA TGTGCCAGCAGCGGTCCGGGACTAGCCCTCAATGAGCAGTTCTTC. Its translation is CASSGPGLALNEQFF. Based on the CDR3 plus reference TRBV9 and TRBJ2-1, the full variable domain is DSGVTQTPKHLITATGQRVTLRCSPRSGDLSVYWYQQSLDQGLQFLIQYYNGEERAKGNILERFSAQQFPDLHSELNLSSLELGDSALYFCASSGPGLALNEQFFGPGTRLTVL.

The CDR3 coding sequence is TGTGCCAGCAGCCCCACGCCCCTAAGTCGGATACCGAACACCGGGGAGCTGTTTTTT. Amino acid sequence: CASSPTPLSRIPNTGELFF. This chain uses TRBV7-8 with TRBJ2-2; no reliable D call. The CDR3 is 19 amino acids. V was cut by 5 bases and J by 0 bases, with 22 bases left in between. CDR1 and CDR2 from the germline V gene are SGHVS and FQNEAQ.

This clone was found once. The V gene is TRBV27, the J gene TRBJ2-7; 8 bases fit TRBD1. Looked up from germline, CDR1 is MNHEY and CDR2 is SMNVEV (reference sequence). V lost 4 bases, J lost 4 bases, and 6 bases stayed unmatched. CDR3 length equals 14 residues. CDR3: CASSSQTGGYEQYF. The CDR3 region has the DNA TGTGCCAGCAGTTCTCAAACAGGGGGGTACGAGCAGTACTTC.

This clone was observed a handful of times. CDR3 loop: CASSFGSSGNTIYF. The CDR3 DNA reads TGTGCCAGCAGCTTTGGGTCCTCTGGAAACACCATATATTTT. This chain connects TRBV6-6 to TRBJ1-3; no reliable D call. V shed 6 bases and J shed 0 bases, with 9 bases lying between them. This CDR3 has 14 amino acids. CDR1 MNHNY and CDR2 SVGAGI come from the germline V gene (reference sequence).

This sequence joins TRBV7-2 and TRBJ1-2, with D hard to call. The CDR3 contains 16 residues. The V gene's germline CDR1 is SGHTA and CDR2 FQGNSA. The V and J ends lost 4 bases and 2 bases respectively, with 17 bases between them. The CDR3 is CASSSAPRLGNYGYTF. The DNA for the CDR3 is TGTGCCAGCAGCTCCGCCCCTCGGTTGGGGAACTATGGCTACACCTTC. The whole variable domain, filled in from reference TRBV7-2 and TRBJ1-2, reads GAGVSQSPSNKVTEKGKDVELRCDPISGHTALYWYRQSLGQGLEFLIYFQGNSAPDKSGLPSDRFSAERTGGSVSTLTIQRTQQEDSAVYLCASSSAPRLGNYGYTFGSGTRLTVV.

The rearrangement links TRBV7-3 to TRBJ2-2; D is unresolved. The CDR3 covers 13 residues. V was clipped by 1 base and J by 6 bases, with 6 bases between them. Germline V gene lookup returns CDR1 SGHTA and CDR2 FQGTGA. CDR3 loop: CASSLIAPGELFF. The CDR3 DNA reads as TGTGCCAGCAGCTTAATAGCCCCCGGGGAGCTGTTTTTT.

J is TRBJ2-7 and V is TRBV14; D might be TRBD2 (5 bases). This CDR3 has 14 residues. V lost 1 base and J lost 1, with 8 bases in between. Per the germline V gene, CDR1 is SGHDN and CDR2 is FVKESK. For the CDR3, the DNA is TGTGCCAGCAGCCAAGCTCGGGGTTCCTACGAGCAGTACTTC. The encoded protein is CASSQARGSYEQYF.

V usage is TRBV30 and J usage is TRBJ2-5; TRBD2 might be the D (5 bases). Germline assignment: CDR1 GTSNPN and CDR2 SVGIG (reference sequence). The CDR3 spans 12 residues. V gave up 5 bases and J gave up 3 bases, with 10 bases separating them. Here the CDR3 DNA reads TGTGCCTGGGATACTAGGGAAGAGACCCAGTACTTC. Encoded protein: CAWDTREETQYF.

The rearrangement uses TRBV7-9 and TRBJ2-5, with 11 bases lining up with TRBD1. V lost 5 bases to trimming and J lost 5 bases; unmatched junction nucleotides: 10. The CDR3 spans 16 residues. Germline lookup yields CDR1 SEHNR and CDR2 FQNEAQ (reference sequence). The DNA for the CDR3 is TGTGCCAGCAGCCAAGGACAGGGGGCTAATCCGGAGACCCAGTACTTC. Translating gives CASSQGQGANPETQYF.

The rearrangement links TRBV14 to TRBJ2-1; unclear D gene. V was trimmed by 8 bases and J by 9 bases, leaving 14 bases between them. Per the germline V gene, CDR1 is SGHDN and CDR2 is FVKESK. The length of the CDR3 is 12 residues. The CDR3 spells CASGPGVGEQFF. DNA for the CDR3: TGTGCCAGCGGCCCTGGGGTAGGTGAGCAGTTCTTC.

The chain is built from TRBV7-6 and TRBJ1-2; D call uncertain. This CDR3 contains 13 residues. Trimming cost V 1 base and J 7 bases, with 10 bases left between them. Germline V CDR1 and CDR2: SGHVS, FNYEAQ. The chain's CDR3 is CASSLDIGGGYTF. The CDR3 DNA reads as TGTGCCAGCAGCTTAGACATAGGAGGTGGCTACACCTTC.